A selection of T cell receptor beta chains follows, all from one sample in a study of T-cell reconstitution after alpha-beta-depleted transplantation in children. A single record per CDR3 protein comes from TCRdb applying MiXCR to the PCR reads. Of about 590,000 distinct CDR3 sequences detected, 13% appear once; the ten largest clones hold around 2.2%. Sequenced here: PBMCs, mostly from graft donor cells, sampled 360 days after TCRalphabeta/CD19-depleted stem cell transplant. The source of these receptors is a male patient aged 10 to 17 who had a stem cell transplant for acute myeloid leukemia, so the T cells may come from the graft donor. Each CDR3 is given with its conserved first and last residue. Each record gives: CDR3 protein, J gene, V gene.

CSARDLPGANVLTF | TRBJ2-6 | TRBV20-1
CASSLQSRYEQYF | TRBJ2-7 | TRBV5-1
CASSIFSSGYYNEQFF | TRBJ2-1 | TRBV19
CATSSGGTSTDTQYF | TRBJ2-3 | TRBV24-1
CASSLSTSLSPYEQYF | TRBJ2-7 | TRBV28
CATSRDRGEGTDTQYF | TRBJ2-3 | TRBV15
CASSVAAGTYNEQFF | TRBJ2-1 | TRBV9
CSASPTSGGSYEQYF | TRBJ2-7 | TRBV20-1
CASSSIPAGGRADTQYF | TRBJ2-3 | TRBV11-1
CASSLVGPSSTDTQYF | TRBJ2-3 | TRBV7-2
CASSQRTYEQYF | TRBJ2-7 | TRBV3-1
CSVPEWGNTEAFF | TRBJ1-1 | TRBV29-1
CASSTPEGKYQETQYF | TRBJ2-5 | TRBV18
CASSYPLAGGLDQETQYF | TRBJ2-5 | TRBV6-2/TRBV6-3
CSASGRAFGEQFF | TRBJ2-1 | TRBV29-1
CASSFSRRGLSYEQYF | TRBJ2-7 | TRBV5-1
CASSLGVKSYEQYF | TRBJ2-7 | TRBV7-3
CASTPLPLAGVGEQFF | TRBJ2-1 | TRBV28
CASIHLGSYNEQFF | TRBJ2-1 | TRBV28
CASSWIRGQETQYF | TRBJ2-5 | TRBV7-6
CSARRVAGTDTQYF | TRBJ2-3 | TRBV20-1
CSVSTSSNQPQHF | TRBJ1-5 | TRBV29-1
CASSQESGSGETQYF | TRBJ2-5 | TRBV4-1
CSVDGPNEQFF | TRBJ2-1 | TRBV29-1
CSVPRGAEQYF | TRBJ2-7 | TRBV29-1
CSAREALAGGIAKNIQYF | TRBJ2-4 | TRBV20-1
CAWSQIGVGEQFF | TRBJ2-1 | TRBV30
CASSYWKNQPQHF | TRBJ1-5 | TRBV6-2/TRBV6-3
CASSLYAGENYEQYF | TRBJ2-7 | TRBV5-1
CSVAVSSYNEQFF | TRBJ2-1 | TRBV29-1
CASSLRDRKQTSNTEAFF | TRBJ1-1 | TRBV28
CASSFRPDTQYF | TRBJ2-3 | TRBV28
CASSGQSQETQYF | TRBJ2-5 | TRBV7-8
CASSFVAGVGVYNEQFF | TRBJ2-1 | TRBV12-3/TRBV12-4
CASSLDTLWDEQYF | TRBJ2-7 | TRBV7-2